This TCR beta chain stems from a study of cytomegalovirus exposure and HLA in healthy donors. The study, taken as a whole, reports: Reports state that TCR beta sequences accurately predicted most subjects' HLA-A and HLA-B alleles.

Turning to this clone: Its specificity is unknown.

CDR1 and CDR2 (germline): LNHDA, SQIVND (reference sequence). V was cut by 10 bases and J by 3 bases, with 24 bases left in between. The CDR3 sequence is 16 residues long. PCR was performed using 60 Vbeta and 13 Jbeta primers. Measured with immunoSEQ multiplex PCR; TCRdb has only the in-frame clones, and not every one. This sample carries 150,000 to 200,000 clones, roughly 80% of them seen once, and the ten largest clones take approximately 2%. The donors comprised healthy bone marrow donors. Despite likely unrecorded immune exposures, the donors were nominally healthy at the time of sampling. The V gene is TRBV19, the J gene TRBJ1-1, with D hard to call. This clonotype was obtained from a female donor in good health and CMV-seronegative. The sequenced sample consisted of PBMCs. The CDR3 spells CATNSRGGFSHTEAFF. The CDR3 DNA sequence: TGTGCCACCAACAGTAGAGGCGGGTTTTCACACACTGAAGCTTTCTTT.